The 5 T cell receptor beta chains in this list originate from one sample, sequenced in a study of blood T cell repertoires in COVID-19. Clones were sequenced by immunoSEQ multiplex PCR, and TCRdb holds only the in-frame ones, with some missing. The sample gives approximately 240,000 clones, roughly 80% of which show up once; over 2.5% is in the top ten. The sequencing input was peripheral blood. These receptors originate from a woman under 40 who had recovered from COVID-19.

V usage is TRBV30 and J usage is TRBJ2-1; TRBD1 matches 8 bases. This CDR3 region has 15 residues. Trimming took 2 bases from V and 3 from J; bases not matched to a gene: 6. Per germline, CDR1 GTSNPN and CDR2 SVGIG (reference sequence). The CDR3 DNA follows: TGTGCCTGGAGTACACAGGGGGGAGGCTACAATGAGCAGTTCTTC. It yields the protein CAWSTQGGGYNEQFF.

CDR3 bases: TGTGCCCTCTCGGCGGGACGGACCTACGAGCAGTACTTC. It codes for CALSAGRTYEQYF. The gene calls are TRBV30 and TRBJ2-7; D perhaps matches TRBD2 (6 bases). The V end lost 8 bases, the J end lost 2 bases, and 16 bases lay between the germline ends. The germline V gene encodes CDR1 GTSNPN and CDR2 SVGIG (reference sequence). The CDR3 totals 13 residues.

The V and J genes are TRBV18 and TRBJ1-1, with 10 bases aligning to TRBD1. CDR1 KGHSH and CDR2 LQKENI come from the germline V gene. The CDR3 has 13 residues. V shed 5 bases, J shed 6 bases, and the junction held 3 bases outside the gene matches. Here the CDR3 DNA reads TGTGCCAGCTCAGGGACAGGGGACTCTGAAGCTTTCTTT. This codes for CASSGTGDSEAFF.

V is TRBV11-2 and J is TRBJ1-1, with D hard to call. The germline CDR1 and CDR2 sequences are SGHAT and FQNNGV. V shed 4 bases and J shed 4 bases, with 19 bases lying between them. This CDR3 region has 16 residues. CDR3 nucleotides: TGTGCCAGCAGCTCGGCCTCGAGGCCCGTCGGCACTGAAGCTTTCTTT. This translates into CASSSASRPVGTEAFF. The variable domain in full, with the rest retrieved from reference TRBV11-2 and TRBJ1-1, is EAGVAQSPRYKIIEKRQSVAFWCNPISGHATLYWYQQILGQGPKLLIQFQNNGVVDDSQLPKDRFSAERLKGVDSTLKIQPAKLEDSAVYLCASSSASRPVGTEAFFGQGTRLTVV.

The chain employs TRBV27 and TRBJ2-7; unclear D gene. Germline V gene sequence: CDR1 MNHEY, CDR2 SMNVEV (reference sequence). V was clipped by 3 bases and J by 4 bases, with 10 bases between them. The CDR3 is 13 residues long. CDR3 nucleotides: TGTGCCAGCAGTTTCGGCAGGTTTTACGAGCAGTACTTC. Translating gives CASSFGRFYEQYF.